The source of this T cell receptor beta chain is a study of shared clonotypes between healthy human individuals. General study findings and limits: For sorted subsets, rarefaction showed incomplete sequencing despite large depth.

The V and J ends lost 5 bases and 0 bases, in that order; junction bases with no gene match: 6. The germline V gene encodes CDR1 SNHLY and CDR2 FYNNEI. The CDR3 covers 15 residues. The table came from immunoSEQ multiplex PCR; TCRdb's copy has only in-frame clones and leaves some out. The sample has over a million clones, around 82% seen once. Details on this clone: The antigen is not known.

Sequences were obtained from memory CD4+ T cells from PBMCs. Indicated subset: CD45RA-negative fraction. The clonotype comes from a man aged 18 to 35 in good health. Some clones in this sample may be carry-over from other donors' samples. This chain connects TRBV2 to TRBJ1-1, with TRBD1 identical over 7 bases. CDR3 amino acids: CASSPDGTVNTEAFF. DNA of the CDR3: TGTGCCAGCAGTCCCGACGGGACAGTGAACACTGAAGCTTTCTTT. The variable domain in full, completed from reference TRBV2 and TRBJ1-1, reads EPEVTQTPSHQVTQMGQEVILRCVPISNHLYFYWYRQILGQKVEFLVSFYNNEISEKSEIFDDQFSVERPDGSNFTLKIRSTKLEDSAMYFCASSPDGTVNTEAFFGQGTRLTVV.